This T cell receptor (beta chain) came from a study of T cell responses to AZD1222 COVID-19 vaccine. Whole-study results and caveats: There were repertoire samples only from the period after the peak T cell response. Donors skewed white British and female; clonal diversity was possibly underestimated.

Profiling relied on immunoSEQ multiplex PCR, and the TCRdb table lists in-frame clones only, not all of them. The table shows approximately 160,000 clones, with about nine tenths occurring only once. The CDR3 length is 16 residues. Trimming left V 2 bases short and J 1 base short, with 14 bases between. Germline values: CDR1 MDHEN, CDR2 SYDVKM. A remark on this clone: The target antigen is unknown. This CDR3 is also generated by other DNA sequences in the sample.

This TCR came from an adult in good health. Sequences were derived from peripheral blood, sampled on day 0 of AZD1222 vaccination. The chain couples TRBV28 to TRBJ2-5; tentatively, D is TRBD1 (5 bases). The CDR3 DNA follows: TGTGCCAGCAGTTTAGGTAGGGGCGCCCGCCAAGAGACCCAGTACTTC. Translated: CASSLGRGARQETQYF.